The 9 T cell receptor beta chains below come from one sample, sequenced in a study of tumor and adjacent non-tumor tissue in lung cancer. Three rounds of nested PCR, following a modified ARM-PCR protocol, produced the TCRbeta library. TCRdb redid the calling of the multiplex PCR reads with MiXCR, one entry per CDR3 protein. Here the sample spans 100,000 to 150,000 distinct CDR3 sequences, approximately 66% being singletons. The template was RNA from unsorted bulk tissue. The specimen was lung tumor tissue. The receptors originated from a man aged 30-40 years with non-small cell lung cancer.

This clonotype was observed a handful of times. This sequence may be a read error, since a much larger clone differs from it by one base. V is TRBV20-1 and J is TRBJ1-6; TRBD1 might be the D (5 bases). This CDR3 is 13 amino acids long. CDR1 DFQATT and CDR2 SNEGSKA come from the germline V gene (reference sequence). V shed 3 bases and J shed 9 bases, with 12 bases lying between them. Here the CDR3 reads CSARVGVPSPLHF. The CDR3 nucleotides are TGCAGTGCTAGGGTAGGGGTGCCTTCACCCCTCCACTTT.

Remarks on this clonotype: The conserved final phenylalanine or tryptophan is absent from the CDR3, which likely points to a read error. The CDR3: CSVELGEQYL. The CDR3 bases are TGCAGCGTTGAACTGGGCGAGCAGTACCTC. V is TRBV29-1 and J is TRBJ2-7, with D unclear. Trimming left V 2 bases short and J 6 bases short, with 5 bases between. Looked up from germline, CDR1 is SQVTM and CDR2 is ANQGSEA. CDR3 length: 10 residues.

This clonotype has a handful of counts. A much bigger clone sits one base away, suggesting this may be a read error. This sequence joins TRBV6-5 and TRBJ2-7; D is unclear. Trimming cost V 8 bases and J 0 bases, with 17 bases left between them. CDR3 size: 15 residues. Germline-derived CDR1 and CDR2 are MNHEY and SVGAGI. The CDR3 protein is CASGPYSTGSYEQYF. CDR3 in DNA: TGTGCCAGCGGCCCATACTCCACGGGCTCCTACGAGCAGTACTTC.

Worth noting for this clonotype: Because the CDR3 is missing its conserved closing phenylalanine or tryptophan, this is likely a read error. The chain has TRBV11-1 and TRBJ2-4; perhaps TRBD1 as D (5 bases). Per germline, CDR1 SGHAT and CDR2 FQDESV (reference sequence). The CDR3 length is 16 residues. Trimming took 10 bases from V and 2 from J, leaving 21 bases between them. CDR3 coding DNA: TGTGCCAACACCCACTCAGGCAGGGCTACCAAAAACATTCAGTACTTA. Its protein is CANTHSGRATKNIQYL.

This clonotype was detected ten times or more. The chain employs TRBV20-1 and TRBJ2-5; 12 positions match TRBD2. Per the germline V gene, CDR1 is DFQATT and CDR2 is SNEGSKA (reference sequence). V dropped 0 bases and J dropped 4; count of bases not matched to a gene: 9. The CDR3 runs 17 residues. CDR3 residues: CSARDSLAGGPGETQYF. The DNA for the CDR3 is TGCAGTGCTAGAGATTCCCTAGCGGGGGGGCCCGGAGAGACCCAGTACTTC.

This clonotype has ten or more counts. The rearrangement joins TRBV4-3 to TRBJ2-7; D is unclear. Trimming took 1 base from V and 3 from J, leaving 13 bases between them. Germline values: CDR1 LGHNA, CDR2 YSLEER. CDR3 length: 15 residues. CDR3 amino acids: CASSQGSDNLYEQYF. The CDR3 DNA reads TGCGCCAGCAGCCAAGGTAGTGACAATCTCTACGAGCAGTACTTC.

On this clonotype itself: A much larger clone differs by one base, so this may be a read error. The rearrangement links TRBV12-3 or TRBV12-4 to TRBJ2-3, with TRBD2 matching over 10 bases. CDR3 length: 15 residues. The V gene end was trimmed by 10 bases and the J gene end by 3 bases; junction bases not matched to a gene: 10. The CDR3 DNA reads TGTGCCACCAATTCTAGCGGGAGAGGTACAGATACGCAGTATTTT. This encodes CATNSSGRGTDTQYF.

This clonotype was detected a few times. The rearrangement joins TRBV20-1 to TRBJ2-7; weak D call: TRBD2 (6 bases). With 6 bases removed from V and 4 bases from J, the gap between germline ends came to 19 bases. CDR3 length equals 14 residues. Per the germline V gene, CDR1 is DFQATT and CDR2 is SNEGSKA (reference sequence). The chain's CDR3 is CSAASSAGFYEQYF. The CDR3 DNA reads as TGCAGTGCCGCCTCATCAGCGGGTTTTTACGAGCAGTACTTC.

Details on this clonotype: At one end, the junction sequence differs from germline, possibly due to a read error. DNA of the CDR3: TGCAGTACTAGGGACAGGGTCGGTCTTGGTTACACCTTC. Translating it yields CSTRDRVGLGYTF. The chain is built from TRBV20-1 and TRBJ1-2; TRBD1 matches 9 bases. The CDR3 sequence is 13 residues long. Germline V gives CDR1 DFQATT, CDR2 SNEGSKA (reference sequence).